These 6 T cell receptor beta chains originate from one sample sequenced in a study of T cell responses to AZD1222 COVID-19 vaccine. Assay used: immunoSEQ multiplex PCR; TCRdb lists only in-frame clones, some missing. The sample consists of 120,000 or so clones, 86% of them appearing once. The sample in question was peripheral blood, obtained 28 days after the second AZD1222 dose. Source of these receptors: an adult who received the AZD1222 COVID-19 vaccine.

V gene TRBV10-3 combines with J gene TRBJ2-1; 9 bases are a match to TRBD2. The CDR3 sequence is 16 residues long. The trim removed 6 bases at V and 5 bases at J, leaving 11 bases unmatched. CDR1 is ENHRY, CDR2 SYGVKD, per germline. In DNA, the CDR3 is TGTGCCATCAGAAATCTCCCGGGACTAGCCCACAATGAGCAGTTCTTC. This sequence encodes CAIRNLPGLAHNEQFF.

This chain joins TRBV12-3 or TRBV12-4 and TRBJ1-2; 10 nucleotides agree with TRBD1. This CDR3 is built from 13 residues. V dropped 10 bases and J dropped 2; count of bases not matched to a gene: 4. The CDR3 spells CATRGQGNYGYTF. CDR3 DNA sequence: TGTGCCACCCGGGGACAGGGGAACTATGGCTACACCTTC.

The rearrangement uses TRBV7-2 and TRBJ2-1; D gene unclear. CDR1 and CDR2 (germline): SGHTA, FQGNSA. The CDR3 consists of 13 residues. Trimming removed 5 bases from V and 4 bases from J, with 9 bases in between. CDR3: CASSQVGYNEQFF. The DNA of the CDR3 is TGTGCCAGCAGCCAGGTGGGATACAATGAGCAGTTCTTC.

The chain couples TRBV18 to TRBJ1-1, with a tentative D call TRBD1 (6 bases). Germline CDR1 and CDR2: KGHSH and LQKENI. The V end was cut by 3 bases, the J end by 5 bases, with 13 bases between. CDR3 length: 14 residues. The CDR3 sequence: CASSPDQGWTEAFF. CDR3 bases: TGTGCCAGCTCACCTGACCAGGGGTGGACTGAAGCTTTCTTT.

The chain carries TRBV6-5 and TRBJ1-6; a weak D match, TRBD1 (5 bases). CDR1 is MNHEY, CDR2 SVGAGI, per germline. The germline V and J ends were trimmed by 0 bases and 9 bases, with 12 bases remaining between them. The CDR3 runs 15 residues. CDR3 sequence: CASSYSTPGRSPLHF. For the CDR3, the DNA is TGTGCCAGCAGTTACTCGACCCCGGGGCGTTCACCCCTCCACTTT.

The J gene is TRBJ2-1, the V gene TRBV7-7; unclear D gene. CDR3 length: 17 residues. Per germline, CDR1 SSHAT and CDR2 FNYEAQ (reference sequence). Trimming shortened V by 0 bases and J by 0 bases, and 12 bases separated the two germline ends. CDR3: CASSLALAASSYNEQFF. The CDR3 DNA is TGTGCCAGCAGCTTAGCGCTCGCTGCAAGCTCCTACAATGAGCAGTTCTTC.